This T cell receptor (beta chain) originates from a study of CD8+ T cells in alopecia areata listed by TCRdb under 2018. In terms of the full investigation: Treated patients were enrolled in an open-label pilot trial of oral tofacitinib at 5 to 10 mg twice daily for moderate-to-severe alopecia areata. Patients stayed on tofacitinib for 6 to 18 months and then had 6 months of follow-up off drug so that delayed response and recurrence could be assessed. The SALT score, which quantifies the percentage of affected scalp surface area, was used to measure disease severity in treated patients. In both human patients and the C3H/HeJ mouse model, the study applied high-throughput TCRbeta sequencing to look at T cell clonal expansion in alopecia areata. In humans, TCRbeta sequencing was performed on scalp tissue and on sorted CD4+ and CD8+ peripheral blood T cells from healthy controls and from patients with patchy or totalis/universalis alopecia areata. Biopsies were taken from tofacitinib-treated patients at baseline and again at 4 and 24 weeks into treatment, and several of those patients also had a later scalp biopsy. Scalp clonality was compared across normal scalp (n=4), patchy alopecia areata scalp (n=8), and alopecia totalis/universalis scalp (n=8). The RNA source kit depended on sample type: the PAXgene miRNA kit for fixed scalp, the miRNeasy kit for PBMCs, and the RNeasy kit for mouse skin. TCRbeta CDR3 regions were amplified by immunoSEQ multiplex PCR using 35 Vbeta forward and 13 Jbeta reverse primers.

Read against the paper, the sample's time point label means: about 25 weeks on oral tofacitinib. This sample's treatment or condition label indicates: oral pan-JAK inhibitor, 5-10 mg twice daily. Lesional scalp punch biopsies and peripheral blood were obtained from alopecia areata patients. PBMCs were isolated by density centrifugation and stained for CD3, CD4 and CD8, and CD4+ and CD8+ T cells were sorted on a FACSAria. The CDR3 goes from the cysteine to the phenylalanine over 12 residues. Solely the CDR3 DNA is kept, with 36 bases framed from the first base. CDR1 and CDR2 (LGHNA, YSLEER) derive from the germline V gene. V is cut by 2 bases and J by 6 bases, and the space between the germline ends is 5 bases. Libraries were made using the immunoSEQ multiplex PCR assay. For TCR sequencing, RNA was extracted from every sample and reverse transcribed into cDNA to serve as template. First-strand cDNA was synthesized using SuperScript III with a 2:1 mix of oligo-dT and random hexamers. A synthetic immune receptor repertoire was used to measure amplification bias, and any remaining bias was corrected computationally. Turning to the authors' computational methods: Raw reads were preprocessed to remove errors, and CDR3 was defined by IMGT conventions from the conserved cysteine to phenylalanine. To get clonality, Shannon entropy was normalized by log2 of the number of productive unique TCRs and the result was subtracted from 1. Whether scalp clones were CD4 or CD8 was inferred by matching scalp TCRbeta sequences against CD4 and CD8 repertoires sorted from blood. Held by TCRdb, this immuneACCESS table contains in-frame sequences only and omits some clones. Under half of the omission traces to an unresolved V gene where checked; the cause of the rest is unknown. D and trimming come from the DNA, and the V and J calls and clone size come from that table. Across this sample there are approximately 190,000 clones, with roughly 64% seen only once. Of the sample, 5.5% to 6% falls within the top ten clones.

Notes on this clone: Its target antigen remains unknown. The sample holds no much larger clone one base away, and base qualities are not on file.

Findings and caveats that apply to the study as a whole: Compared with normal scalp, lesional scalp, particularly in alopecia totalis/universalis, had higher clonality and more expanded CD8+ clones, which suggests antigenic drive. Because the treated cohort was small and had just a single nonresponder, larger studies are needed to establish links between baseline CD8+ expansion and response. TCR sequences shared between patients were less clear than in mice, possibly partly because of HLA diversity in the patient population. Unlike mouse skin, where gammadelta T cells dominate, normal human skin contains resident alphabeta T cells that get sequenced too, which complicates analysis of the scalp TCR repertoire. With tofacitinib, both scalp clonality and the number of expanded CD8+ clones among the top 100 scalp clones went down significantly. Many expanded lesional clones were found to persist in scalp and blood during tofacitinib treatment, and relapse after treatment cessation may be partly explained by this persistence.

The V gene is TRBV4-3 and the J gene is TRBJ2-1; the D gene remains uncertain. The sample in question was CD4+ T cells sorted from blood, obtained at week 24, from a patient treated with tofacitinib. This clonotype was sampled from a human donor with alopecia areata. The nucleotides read TGCGCCAGCAGCCAATATACCAATGAGCAGTTCTTC. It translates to CASSQYTNEQFF.